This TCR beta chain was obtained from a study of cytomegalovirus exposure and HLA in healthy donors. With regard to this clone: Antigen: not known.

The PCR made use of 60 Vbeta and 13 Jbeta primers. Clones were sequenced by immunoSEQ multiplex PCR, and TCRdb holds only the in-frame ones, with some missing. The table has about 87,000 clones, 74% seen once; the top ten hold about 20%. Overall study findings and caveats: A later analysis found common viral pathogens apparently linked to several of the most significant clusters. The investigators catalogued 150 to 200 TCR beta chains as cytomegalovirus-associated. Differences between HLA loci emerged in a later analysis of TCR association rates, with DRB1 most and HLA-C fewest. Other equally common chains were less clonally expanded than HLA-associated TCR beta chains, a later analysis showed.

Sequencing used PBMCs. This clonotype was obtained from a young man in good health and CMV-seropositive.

The CDR3 loop reads CAWNSLAGGPPYEQYF. CDR3 nucleotide sequence: TGTGCCTGGAACTCTCTAGCGGGAGGGCCCCCCTACGAGCAGTACTTC. The chain is built from TRBV30 and TRBJ2-7; 12 positions agree with TRBD2. The V gene end was trimmed by 4 bases and the J gene end by 2 bases; junction bases not matched to a gene: 9. The CDR3 covers 16 residues. Germline CDR1 is GTSNPN and CDR2 is SVGIG (reference sequence).